This TCR beta chain emerged from a study of cytomegalovirus exposure and HLA in healthy donors listed by TCRdb under 2017. In terms of the full investigation: An earlier analysis of several hundred of the donors reported 250 to 350 Gb of sequence data and about 100 million unique TCR beta sequences from roughly 200 million T cells. About 5 DR-DQ haplotypes were handled as single units for association and clustering, since linkage in the cohort was strong. A later genetic analysis took genome-wide SNP genotypes for 398 of the 666 donors and used that subset as a discovery cohort. Across 300 to 500 genotyped donors of the cohort, an average of about 200,000 unique TCR beta nucleotide sequences per donor were sequenced, and 15% to 20% of those sequences were non-productive. A later analysis re-analyzed previously published TCR beta repertoires from 600 to 850 donors and added high-resolution HLA genotyping to study TCR occurrence patterns. The study combined high-throughput TCR immunosequencing, statistical association of individual TCRs with disease status, and machine learning to predict cytomegalovirus infection status. Class I and class II HLA loci were covered by the typing at four-digit resolution. Along with the 666-subject first cohort, a separate validation cohort of around 110 different subjects was used. The study was designed to test whether signatures of past pathogen exposure could be identified by cataloging public T cell receptors. The number of typed donors differed by locus: roughly 629-640 for A, B, C, DRB1 and DQB1; approximately 520 for DQA1; roughly 600 for DPA1; and around 450 for DPB1. Among the roughly 390 genotyped donors, around 81% belonged to the genetic ancestry cluster associated with self-reported Caucasian donors. Donor age, sex, ethnicity and CMV serostatus were compiled alongside the repertoire data. The study profiled the T cell repertoires of hundreds of subjects by immunosequencing and related them to cytomegalovirus serostatus. Rather than drawing on any new phenotypic data, the later analysis identified candidate immune exposures from TCR beta sequences and the way those sequences occurred across donors. Roughly 300 gigabases of sequencing data and 91 million or so unique TCR sequences made up an early release that covered approximately 650 HLA-typed donors. Every repertoire in the discovery cohort had been generated on one and the same sequencing platform. An earlier analysis of around 580 of the donors used high-throughput TCR beta sequencing to judge whether each TCR beta V gene segment behaved as functional or pseudogenic.

Remarks on this clone: It lacks a known antigen. Base qualities are not at hand, and no much larger clone is one base apart.

In total, approximately 610 healthy bone marrow donors made up the cohort. All cohort members were sampled while nominally healthy, although unrecorded immune exposures were likely present. The donor tested CMV seronegative and was one of the 352 seronegative cohort members. A peripheral blood sample was collected from each donor, and TCR beta sequencing was performed on peripheral blood mononuclear cells. Genomic DNA extraction from the blood cell samples was performed with the Qiagen DNeasy Blood Extraction Kit. The library was generated by the immunoSEQ multiplex PCR assay. For the multiplex PCR, a mixture combining 60 forward primers for TCR Vbeta segments and 13 reverse primers for TCR Jbeta segments was used. The CDR3 region of rearranged TCR beta genes was amplified from genomic DNA with a multiplex PCR assay. The amplified TCR beta libraries were sequenced on the Illumina HiSeq System as 87-base-pair reads. The original pipeline was this. Across the 500 to 750 repertoires, a later analysis counted approximately 75 million unique TCR beta chains, some 11 million of which were shared by at least two donors. To remove PCR and sequencing errors, raw reads were error-corrected and collapsed into unique sequences using a nearest-neighbor algorithm that merged closely related sequences. To assign V, D and J gene segments, CDR3 sequences were aligned to IMGT reference sequences. For a sequence to be retained, at least a six-nucleotide match to both a V gene segment and a J gene segment was required. A rearrangement was called productive if the CDR3 had no stop codons and remained in frame with V and J, and every other rearrangement was called non-productive. CDR3 was defined by IMGT convention, running from the second conserved V-encoded cysteine to the conserved J-encoded phenylalanine. The earlier analysis of a few hundred of the donors excluded any sequence lacking an unambiguous match to a single V gene segment. In an earlier analysis of around 590 of the donors, a V segment was called functional when productive rearrangements were above 56.7%, and segregating when the standard deviation between donors exceeded 5%. A statistical classification framework was built to diagnose cytomegalovirus status from the catalog of TCR beta chain sequences. In a later analysis, V and J genes were assigned by comparing TCR nucleotide sequences against IMGT/GENE-DB human TR gene sequences. Using the TCRdist pipeline, a later analysis assigned CDR3 sequences along with most-parsimonious VDJ recombination scenarios. In a later analysis, every TCR beta chain was defined by the combination of its CDR3 amino acid sequence and its V-gene family, and reads without a unique V-gene family were dropped. As a way to deal with suspected cross-contamination and a sequencing artifact, a later analysis dropped 450 to 600 nucleotide sequences that were highly shared and had low generation probability. In a later analysis, a clonal expansion index was calculated for each public chain from normalized within-repertoire ranks of inferred template counts. In a later analysis, generation probabilities were computed with a VDJ recombination model fitted to out-of-frame rearrangements, and the resulting probabilities were checked against IGoR. In a later analysis, TCR-TCR, TCR-HLA and TCR-CMV co-occurrence was scored with hypergeometric tests, and a repertoire-size bias correction was applied to TCR pairs. To estimate false discovery rates, a later analysis permuted the HLA or CMV assignments 20 times. A later analysis grouped co-occurring TCRs with DBSCAN, adding TCRdist sequence similarity when clustering within HLA-allele-positive subsets. Repertoires with fewer than 30,000 or more than 120,000 public chains were left out of co-occurrence clustering, as were a few repertoires with anomalous nucleotide sharing. TCRdb provides this immuneACCESS table in a form limited to in-frame rearrangements. Some clones are lacking; in checked studies, under half of them reflect an unresolved V gene, and why the rest are absent is not known. V and J calls and clone size are given by that table; D and trimming were obtained from the DNA. Here the sample has approximately 270,000 clones; about 80% occur a single time. Of the sample, 0.3% to 0.35% falls within the top ten clones.

What the study reported, not specific to this receptor: According to the authors, the approach could potentially be generalized to other disease states and immunological phenotypes. Across donors, most TCR sequences were observed very rarely, whereas some public TCRs were present in many individuals. The earlier analysis of approximately 540 of the donors excluded 15 to 20 rarely observed V segments, including chromosome 9 orphons, because counts were too low. The only immune exposure information available for the cohort was CMV serostatus. Presence/absence analyses assumed roughly uniform sequencing depth across donors, an assumption that may not hold. A later analysis associated some 17,000 TCR beta sequences with specific HLA alleles at a false discovery rate of 0.05. The study gave a list of about 150 TCR beta chains associated with cytomegalovirus. Linkage disequilibrium might explain the correlated functional status among segregating V segments, but an unknown experimental factor could not be excluded. Broadly in line with IMGT annotations, most TCR beta V segments showed up in productive rearrangements about 87% or about 30% of the time in an earlier analysis of around 550 of the donors. A later analysis found that HLA-associated TCR beta chains were more clonally expanded and had lower generation probabilities than equally common non-associated chains. The sequencing pipeline was judged likely to have produced a cluster of highly shared sequence variants as a technical artifact. In this cohort, only TCR beta chains were sequenced, and detectable features were limited by the absence of alpha or paired-chain data. In a later analysis, TCR association rates were found to vary across HLA loci, with the most associated TCRs seen for DRB1 alleles and the fewest for HLA-C alleles. Most CMV-associated TCR beta chains appeared to be HLA-restricted in a later analysis, and the HLA associations seemed to be driven largely by CMV exposure. Because HLA typing was unavailable for some donors at each locus, only the typed subset was used in association tests. A further reported finding was that TCR beta sequences accurately predicted the HLA-A and HLA-B alleles for most subjects in the first cohort. In both the original and validation cohorts, the classifier was reported to diagnose cytomegalovirus status with high specificity and sensitivity. According to a later genetic analysis, donors in an Asian-associated ancestry cluster had fewer N-insertions in productive TCRs than the approximately 630-donor mean. Strong co-occurrence of HLA alleles, especially DR and DQ, made assigning TCR associations to individual alleles difficult. According to a later analysis, parvovirus B19, influenza, CMV and Epstein-Barr virus appeared linked to several top co-occurrence clusters. A later genetic analysis associated a missense DCLRE1C variant with V-gene and J-gene trimming of TCR beta chains, and an independent cohort replicated the association. In vitro tests confirmed that a few of the cytomegalovirus-associated TCR beta chains recognize cytomegalovirus antigens.

The origin of this receptor is a girl between 2 and 10 years old in good health and CMV-seronegative. Sequenced input: PBMCs.

The CDR3 reads as follows: CASSLLDRVTDTQYF. The nucleotides read TGTGCCAGCAGCTTACTTGACAGGGTCACAGATACGCAGTATTTT. The chain is encoded by TRBV11-1 joined to TRBJ2-3; 7 bases in the junction line up with TRBD1. The junction shows trimming of 2 bases on V and 2 bases on J, and the gene matches do not reach 4 bases of it. CDR1 and CDR2 (SGHAT, FQDESV) derive from the germline V gene (reference sequence). Inclusive of the bounding cysteine and phenylalanine, the CDR3 is 15 residues long. The kept DNA is CDR3 alone, 45 bases in frame from the first base.